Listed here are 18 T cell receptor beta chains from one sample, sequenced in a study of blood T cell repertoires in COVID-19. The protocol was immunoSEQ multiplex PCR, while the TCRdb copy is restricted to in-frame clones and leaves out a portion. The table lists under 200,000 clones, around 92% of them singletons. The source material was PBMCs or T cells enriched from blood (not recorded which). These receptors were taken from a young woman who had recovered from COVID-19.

The CDR3 protein is CASSTGQGYEQYF. DNA of the CDR3: TGTGCCAGCAGTACGGGACAGGGTTACGAGCAGTACTTC. V is TRBV7-3 and J is TRBJ2-7, with 9 bases that match TRBD1. V shed 6 bases and J 4 bases; nucleotides not matched to a gene: 4. The CDR3 contains 13 residues. Germline CDR1 SGHTA, CDR2 FQGTGA.

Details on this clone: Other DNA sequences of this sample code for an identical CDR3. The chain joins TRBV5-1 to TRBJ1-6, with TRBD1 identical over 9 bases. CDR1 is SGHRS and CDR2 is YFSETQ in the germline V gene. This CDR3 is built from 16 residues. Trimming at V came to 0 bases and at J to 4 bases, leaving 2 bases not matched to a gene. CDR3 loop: CASSLEGQGYNSPLHF. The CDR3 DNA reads TGCGCCAGCAGCTTGGAGGGACAGGGTTATAATTCACCCCTCCACTTT.

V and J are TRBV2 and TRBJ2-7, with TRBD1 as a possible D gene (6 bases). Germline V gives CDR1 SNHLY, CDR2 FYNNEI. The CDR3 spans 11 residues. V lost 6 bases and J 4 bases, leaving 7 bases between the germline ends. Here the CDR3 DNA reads TGTGCCAGCAGGGACAGATACGAGCAGTACTTC. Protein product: CASRDRYEQYF.

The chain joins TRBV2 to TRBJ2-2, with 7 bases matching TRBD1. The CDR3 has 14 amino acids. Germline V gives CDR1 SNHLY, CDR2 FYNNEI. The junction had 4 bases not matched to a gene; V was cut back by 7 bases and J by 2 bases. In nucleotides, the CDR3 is TGTGCCAGCACCTGGACAGGCAACACCGGGGAGCTGTTTTTT. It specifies CASTWTGNTGELFF.

CDR3 in amino acids: CASSLTPGQGSGNTIYF. The CDR3 nucleotides read TGTGCCAGCAGTCTAACACCGGGACAGGGATCCGGAAACACCATATATTTT. The chain employs TRBV28 and TRBJ1-3; 9 bases are shared with TRBD1. Germline lookup yields CDR1 MDHEN and CDR2 SYDVKM. The CDR3 is made up of 17 amino acids. V was pared by 5 bases and J by 4 bases, with 12 bases of the junction left unmatched. Full variable domain (rest looked up from reference TRBV28 and TRBJ1-3): DVKVTQSSRYLVKRTGEKVFLECVQDMDHENMFWYRQDPGLGLRLIYFSYDVKMKEKGDIPEGYSVSREKKERFSLILESASTNQTSMYLCASSLTPGQGSGNTIYFGEGSWLTVV.

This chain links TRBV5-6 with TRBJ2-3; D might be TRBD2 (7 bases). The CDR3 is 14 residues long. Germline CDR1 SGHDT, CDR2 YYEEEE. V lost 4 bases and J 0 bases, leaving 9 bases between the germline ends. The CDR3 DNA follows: TGTGCCAGCAGCGCGGGGGCTAGCACAGATACGCAGTATTTT. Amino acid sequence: CASSAGASTDTQYF.

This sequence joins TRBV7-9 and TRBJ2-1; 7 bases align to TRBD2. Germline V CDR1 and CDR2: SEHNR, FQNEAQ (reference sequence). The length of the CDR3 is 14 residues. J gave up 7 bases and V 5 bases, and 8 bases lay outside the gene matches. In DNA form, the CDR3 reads TGTGCCAGCAGCCCAGAGACTAGCTGGAATGAGCAGTTCTTC. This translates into CASSPETSWNEQFF.

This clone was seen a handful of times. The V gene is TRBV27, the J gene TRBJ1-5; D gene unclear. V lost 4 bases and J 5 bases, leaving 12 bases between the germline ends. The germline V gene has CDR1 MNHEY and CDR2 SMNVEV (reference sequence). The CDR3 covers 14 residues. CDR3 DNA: TGTGCCAGCAGTTCACTTCTTCGGGATCAGCCCCAGCATTTT. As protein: CASSSLLRDQPQHF.

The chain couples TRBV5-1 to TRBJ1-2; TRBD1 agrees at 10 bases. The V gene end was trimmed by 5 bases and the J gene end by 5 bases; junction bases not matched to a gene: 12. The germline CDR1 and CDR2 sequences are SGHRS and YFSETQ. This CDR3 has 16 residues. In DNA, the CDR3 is TGCGCCAGCAGGAACCGACAGGGGGCTGAAGGATATGGCTACACCTTC. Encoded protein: CASRNRQGAEGYGYTF.

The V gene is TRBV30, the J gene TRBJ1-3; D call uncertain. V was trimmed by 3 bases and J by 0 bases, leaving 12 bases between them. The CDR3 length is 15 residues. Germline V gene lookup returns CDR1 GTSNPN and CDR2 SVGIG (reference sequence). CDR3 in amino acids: CAWRTKLTSGNTIYF. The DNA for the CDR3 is TGTGCCTGGAGAACTAAGTTAACCTCTGGAAACACCATATATTTT.

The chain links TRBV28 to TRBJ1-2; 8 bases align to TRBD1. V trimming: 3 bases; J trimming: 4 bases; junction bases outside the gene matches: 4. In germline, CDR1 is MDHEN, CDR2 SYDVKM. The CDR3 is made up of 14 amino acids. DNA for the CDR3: TGTGCCAGCAGTTTTCAGGGGGCGGCCTATGGCTACACCTTC. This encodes CASSFQGAAYGYTF.

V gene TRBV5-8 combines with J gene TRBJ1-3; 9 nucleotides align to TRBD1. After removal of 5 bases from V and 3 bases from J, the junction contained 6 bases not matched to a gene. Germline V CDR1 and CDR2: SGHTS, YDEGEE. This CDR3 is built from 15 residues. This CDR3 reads CASSSGQGGGNTIYF. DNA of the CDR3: TGTGCCAGCAGTTCGGGACAGGGTGGTGGAAACACCATATATTTT.

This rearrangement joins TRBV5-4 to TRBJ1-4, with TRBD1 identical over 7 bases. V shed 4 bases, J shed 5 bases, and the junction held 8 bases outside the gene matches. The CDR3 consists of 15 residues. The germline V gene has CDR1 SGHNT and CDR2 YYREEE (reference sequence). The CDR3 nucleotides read TGTGCCAGCAGCCACCCCAAACAGGGGAATGAAAAACTGTTTTTT. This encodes CASSHPKQGNEKLFF.

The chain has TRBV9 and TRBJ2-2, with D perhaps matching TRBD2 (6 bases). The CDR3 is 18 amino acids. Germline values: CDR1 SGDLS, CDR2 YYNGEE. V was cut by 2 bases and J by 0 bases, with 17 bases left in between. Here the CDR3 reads CASSVRDLPEANTGELFF. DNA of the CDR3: TGTGCCAGCAGCGTGAGGGACTTACCCGAAGCGAACACCGGGGAGCTGTTTTTT.

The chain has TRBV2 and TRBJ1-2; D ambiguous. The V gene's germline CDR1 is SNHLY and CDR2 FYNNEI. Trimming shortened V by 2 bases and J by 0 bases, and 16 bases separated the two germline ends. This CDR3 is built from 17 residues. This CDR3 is CASSEKSVVISNYGYTF. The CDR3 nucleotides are TGTGCCAGCAGTGAAAAAAGCGTCGTCATCTCTAACTATGGCTACACCTTC.

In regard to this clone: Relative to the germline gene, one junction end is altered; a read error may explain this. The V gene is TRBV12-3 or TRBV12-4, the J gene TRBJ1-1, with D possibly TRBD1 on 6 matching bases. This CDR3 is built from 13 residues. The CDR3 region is CASSLGGGGVFPF. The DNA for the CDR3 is TGTGCCAGCAGTTTAGGCGGAGGGGGGGTCTTTCCCTTT.

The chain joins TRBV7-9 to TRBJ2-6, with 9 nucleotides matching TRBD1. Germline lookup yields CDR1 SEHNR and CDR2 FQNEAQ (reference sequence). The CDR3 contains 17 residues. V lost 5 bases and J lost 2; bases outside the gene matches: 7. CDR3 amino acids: CASSPLTGGTGANVLTF. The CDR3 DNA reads TGTGCCAGCAGCCCCTTAACAGGGGGCACTGGGGCCAACGTCCTGACTTTC.

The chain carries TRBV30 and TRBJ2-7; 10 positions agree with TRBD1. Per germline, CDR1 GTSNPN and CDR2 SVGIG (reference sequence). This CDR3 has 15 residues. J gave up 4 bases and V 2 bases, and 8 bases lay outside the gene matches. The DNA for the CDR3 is TGTGCCTGGAGTTCTCCCGGGACAGGGGCATACGAGCAGTACTTC. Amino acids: CAWSSPGTGAYEQYF.